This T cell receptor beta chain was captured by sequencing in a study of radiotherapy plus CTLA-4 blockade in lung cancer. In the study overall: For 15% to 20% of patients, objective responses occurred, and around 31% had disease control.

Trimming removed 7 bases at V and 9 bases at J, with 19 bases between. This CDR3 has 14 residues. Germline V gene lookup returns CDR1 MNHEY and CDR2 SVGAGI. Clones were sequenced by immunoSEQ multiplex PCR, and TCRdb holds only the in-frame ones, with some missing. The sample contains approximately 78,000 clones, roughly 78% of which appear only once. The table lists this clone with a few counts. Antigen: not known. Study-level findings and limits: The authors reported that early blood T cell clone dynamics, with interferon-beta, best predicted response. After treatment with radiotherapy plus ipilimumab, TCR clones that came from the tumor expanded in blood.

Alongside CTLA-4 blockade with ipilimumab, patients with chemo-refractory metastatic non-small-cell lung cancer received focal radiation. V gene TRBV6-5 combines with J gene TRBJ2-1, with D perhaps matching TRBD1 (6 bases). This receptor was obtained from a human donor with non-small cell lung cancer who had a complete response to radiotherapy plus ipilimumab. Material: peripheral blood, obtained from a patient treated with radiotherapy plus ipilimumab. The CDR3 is CASTRGGDGSEQFF. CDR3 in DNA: TGTGCCAGCACCAGGGGCGGCGATGGAAGTGAGCAGTTCTTC.